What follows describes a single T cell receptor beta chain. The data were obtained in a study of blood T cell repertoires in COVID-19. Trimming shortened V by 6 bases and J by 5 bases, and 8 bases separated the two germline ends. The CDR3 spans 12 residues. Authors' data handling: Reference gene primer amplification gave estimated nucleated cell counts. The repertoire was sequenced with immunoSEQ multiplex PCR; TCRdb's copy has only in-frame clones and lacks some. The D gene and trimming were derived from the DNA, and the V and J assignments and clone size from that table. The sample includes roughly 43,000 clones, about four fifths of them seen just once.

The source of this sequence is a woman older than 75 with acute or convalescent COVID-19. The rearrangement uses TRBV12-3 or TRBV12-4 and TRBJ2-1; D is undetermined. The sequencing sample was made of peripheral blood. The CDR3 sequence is CASSHLDNEQFF. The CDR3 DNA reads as TGTGCCAGCAGCCACCTAGACAATGAGCAGTTCTTC.